This section outlines one TCR beta chain sequence together with its context. The target antigen is unknown. The sample is drawn from a study of cytomegalovirus exposure and HLA in healthy donors. General observations from the study: Rarity held for most TCR sequences, but there were some public TCRs that occurred in many donors. As was reported, the classifier diagnosed cytomegalovirus status with high specificity and sensitivity.

CDR3 length: 18 amino acids. Trimming cost V 0 bases and J 0 bases, with 13 bases left between them. Looked up from germline, CDR1 is SGHTS and CDR2 is YDEGEE. The table came from immunoSEQ multiplex PCR; TCRdb's copy has only in-frame clones and leaves some out. The sample lists 65,000 or so clones, roughly 94% occurring once. The J gene is TRBJ1-6, the V gene TRBV5-8; D remains unclear. The sequence was collected from a man between 18 and 35 years old in good health and CMV-seropositive. The sample was PBMCs. The CDR3 DNA reads as TGTGCCAGCAGCTTGGGGGAGGTCTCTAGCTCCTATAATTCACCCCTCCACTTT. The encoded protein is CASSLGEVSSSYNSPLHF.